The 25 T cell receptor beta chains below all came from one sample that was sequenced in a study of blood T cell repertoires in COVID-19. Sequenced by immunoSEQ multiplex PCR; TCRdb stores in-frame clones only, minus some. This table holds about 53,000 clones, 89% found once. What was sequenced was peripheral blood. Receptor source: a man aged 55 to 70 with active COVID-19.

The DNA of the CDR3 is TGCGCCAGCAGCCAAGATGCGCGGGCAGATACGCAGTATTTT. It encodes CASSQDARADTQYF. The chain recombines TRBV4-3 with TRBJ2-3; maybe TRBD2 (5 bases). This CDR3 has 14 amino acids. CDR1 and CDR2 (germline): LGHNA, YSLEER. V was trimmed by 0 bases and J by 4 bases, leaving 8 bases between them.

This clone was counted between two and nine times. The V call is TRBV30, the J call TRBJ1-1, with no clear D. The V gene's germline CDR1 is GTSNPN and CDR2 SVGIG (reference sequence). The CDR3 has 13 amino acids. Deletions cut 5 bases from V and 5 bases from J, with 15 bases between. The CDR3 loop is CAWHPREKTEAFF. The CDR3 coding sequence is TGTGCCTGGCACCCTAGGGAGAAGACTGAAGCTTTCTTT.

This chain connects TRBV7-8 to TRBJ2-1; 8 nucleotides line up with TRBD2. After removal of 1 base from V and 3 bases from J, the junction contained 8 bases not matched to a gene. The length of the CDR3 is 17 residues. Germline values: CDR1 SGHVS, CDR2 FQNEAQ. The CDR3 sequence is CASSLDPSGSFYNEQFF. CDR3 coding DNA: TGTGCCAGCAGCTTAGATCCAAGCGGGAGTTTCTACAATGAGCAGTTCTTC.

J is TRBJ2-1 and V is TRBV12-3 or TRBV12-4; D call uncertain. V lost 3 bases and J 9 bases, leaving 9 bases between the germline ends. The CDR3 covers 12 residues. The CDR3: CASSFHSSEQFF. CDR3 sequence (DNA): TGTGCCAGCAGTTTCCATTCGAGTGAGCAGTTCTTC.

The J gene is TRBJ2-4, the V gene TRBV20-1, with 7 bases identical to TRBD1. The CDR3 is 17 amino acids. V was clipped by 3 bases and J by 0 bases; unmatched bases: 11. Germline CDR1 DFQATT, CDR2 SNEGSKA (reference sequence). CDR3 nucleotides: TGCAGTGCTAGTCTGGACAGGTCCTCATTAGCCAAAAACATTCAGTACTTC. Translation: CSASLDRSSLAKNIQYF.

This clone was counted a few times. V gene TRBV7-9 combines with J gene TRBJ1-1; 7 nucleotides line up with TRBD1. This CDR3 contains 14 residues. V lost 0 bases and J lost 5; bases outside the gene matches: 3. CDR1 and CDR2 (germline): SEHNR, FQNEAQ (reference sequence). CDR3 sequence: CASSLASTGTEAFF. DNA of the CDR3: TGTGCCAGCAGCTTAGCGTCGACAGGGACTGAAGCTTTCTTT.

The rearrangement uses TRBV5-6 and TRBJ1-2, with D perhaps TRBD1 (5 bases). This CDR3 is built from 14 residues. The V end lost 4 bases, the J end lost 2 bases, and 12 bases lay between the germline ends. Looked up from germline, CDR1 is SGHDT and CDR2 is YYEEEE. As DNA, the CDR3 is TGTGCCAGCAGCAGCGGGGGGACCAACTATGGCTACACCTTC. This codes for CASSSGGTNYGYTF.

Only one count was recorded for this clone. This chain connects TRBV27 to TRBJ2-2; 7 bases agree with TRBD2. Looked up from germline, CDR1 is MNHEY and CDR2 is SMNVEV (reference sequence). This CDR3 is built from 13 residues. The junction had 3 bases not matched to a gene; V was cut back by 5 bases and J by 6 bases. CDR3: CASSGLGPGELFF. The CDR3 region has the DNA TGTGCCAGCAGTGGACTAGGGCCCGGGGAGCTGTTTTTT.

The rearrangement uses TRBV29-1 and TRBJ1-4; 7 nucleotides align to TRBD1. The CDR3 is 12 residues long. CDR1 is SQVTM, CDR2 ANQGSEA, per germline. With V trimmed by 7 bases and J by 5 bases, 4 bases remained unmatched. This CDR3 reads CSATTGNEKLFF. The CDR3 region has the DNA TGCAGCGCCACGACAGGGAATGAAAAACTGTTTTTT.

The J gene is TRBJ1-4, the V gene TRBV6-1, with D unclear. Trimming took 2 bases from V and 6 from J, leaving 13 bases between them. CDR1 and CDR2 (germline): MNHNS, SASEGT. The CDR3 length is 15 residues. CDR3 residues: CASSEQPRGDEKLFF. Written as DNA, the CDR3 is TGTGCCAGCAGTGAACAACCCCGAGGAGATGAAAAACTGTTTTTT.

This clone was counted only a few times. The rearrangement uses TRBV20-1 and TRBJ1-2; D call uncertain. The V end was cut by 7 bases, the J end by 4 bases, with 10 bases between. This CDR3 spans 11 amino acids. Germline CDR1 DFQATT, CDR2 SNEGSKA (reference sequence). CDR3 nucleotide sequence: TGCAGTGGTGGCAGTACCTATGGCTACACCTTC. It specifies CSGGSTYGYTF.

The genes are TRBV19 and TRBJ1-3; TRBD1 matches at 7 bases. There are 13 residues in the CDR3. CDR1 is LNHDA, CDR2 SQIVND, per germline (reference sequence). The ends lost 9 bases at V and 2 bases at J; junction bases unmatched: 4. CDR3 nucleotide sequence: TGTGCCAGCAAACAGGGGACTGGAAACACCATATATTTT. Its translation is CASKQGTGNTIYF.

The chain has TRBV7-2 and TRBJ1-1, with TRBD1 identical over 7 bases. CDR3 length equals 16 residues. Per germline, CDR1 SGHTA and CDR2 FQGNSA. Germline trimming cut 1 base from V and 9 bases from J; bases unmatched to any gene: 14. As DNA, the CDR3 is TGTGCCAGCAGCTTAGACGTGGGACAGAGTAGTGGTAAAGCTTTCTTT. Translating it yields CASSLDVGQSSGKAFF.

This rearrangement joins TRBV5-1 to TRBJ2-1; possible D gene TRBD2, 7 bases. CDR1 SGHRS and CDR2 YFSETQ come from the germline V gene. The CDR3 totals 14 residues. Trimming took 4 bases from V and 10 from J, leaving 18 bases between them. CDR3 sequence reads: CASSPRGPAKEQFF. CDR3 DNA sequence: TGCGCCAGCAGCCCGCGGGGGCCGGCCAAAGAGCAGTTCTTC.

J is TRBJ1-5 and V is TRBV7-2, with 10 bases fitting TRBD1. CDR3 length equals 17 residues. The germline V gene encodes CDR1 SGHTA and CDR2 FQGNSA. Trimming at V came to 1 base and at J to 7 bases, leaving 10 bases not matched to a gene. The CDR3 loop is CASSLGGTGVSGQPQHF. In nucleotides, the CDR3 is TGTGCCAGCAGCTTAGGGGGGACAGGGGTTAGCGGACAGCCCCAGCATTTT. Variable domain in full (rest from reference TRBV7-2 and TRBJ1-5): GAGVSQSPSNKVTEKGKDVELRCDPISGHTALYWYRQSLGQGLEFLIYFQGNSAPDKSGLPSDRFSAERTGGSVSTLTIQRTQQEDSAVYLCASSLGGTGVSGQPQHFGDGTRLSIL.

The chain combines TRBV11-2 with TRBJ2-3; 9 bases match TRBD2. Germline assignment: CDR1 SGHAT and CDR2 FQNNGV. CDR3 length: 17 residues. With 0 bases clipped from V and 4 bases from J, the junction kept 8 bases outside the gene matches. For the CDR3, the DNA is TGTGCCAGCAGCTTAGATTCCCCGGGACTAGCAGCAGATACGCAGTATTTT. Translated, it gives CASSLDSPGLAADTQYF.

The rearrangement uses TRBV7-8 and TRBJ2-5, with TRBD2 identical over 10 bases. The CDR3 sequence is 15 residues long. The ends lost 6 bases at V and 4 bases at J; junction bases unmatched: 8. The germline gives CDR1 SGHVS, CDR2 FQNEAQ. The CDR3 loop reads CASSILAGNRETQYF. In DNA, the CDR3 is TGTGCCAGCAGTATACTAGCGGGAAACCGAGAGACCCAGTACTTC. The complete variable domain, with remaining parts taken from reference TRBV7-8 and TRBJ2-5, reads GAGVSQSPRYKVAKRGQDVALRCDPISGHVSLFWYQQALGQGPEFLTYFQNEAQLDKSGLPSDRFFAERPEGSVSTLKIQRTQQEDSAVYLCASSILAGNRETQYFGPGTRLLVL.

This chain uses TRBV3-1 (or the pseudogene TRBV3-2) with TRBJ2-7; 10 bases align to TRBD2. Trimming removed 4 bases from V and 0 bases from J; junction bases left unmatched: 6. Germline V CDR1 and CDR2: LGHDT, YNNKEL (reference sequence). The CDR3 is made up of 16 amino acids. This chain's CDR3 is CASSPYSGGFSYEQYF. The CDR3 DNA sequence: TGTGCCAGCAGCCCTTATAGCGGGGGGTTCTCCTACGAGCAGTACTTC.

V is TRBV7-2 and J is TRBJ2-2; D gene uncertain. Germline CDR1 reads SGHTA; CDR2 reads FQGNSA. The CDR3 consists of 15 residues. V was pared by 0 bases and J by 7 bases, with 12 bases between. The chain's CDR3 is CASSLAAPDGGELFF. CDR3 DNA sequence: TGTGCCAGCAGCTTAGCAGCGCCTGATGGCGGGGAGCTGTTTTTT.

The chain is built from TRBV9 and TRBJ2-2; 9 bases agree with TRBD1. The CDR3 is made up of 16 amino acids. CDR1 and CDR2 (germline): SGDLS, YYNGEE. V lost 6 bases, J lost 2 bases, and 8 bases stayed unmatched. CDR3 DNA: TGTGCCAGCAATCCCCGGGACAGGGTTAACACCGGGGAGCTGTTTTTT. Translated: CASNPRDRVNTGELFF.

This clone was seen only once. J is TRBJ1-1 and V is TRBV29-1; tentative D call: TRBD1 (6 bases). The CDR3 sequence is 10 residues long. The ends were cut back, 5 bases at V and 11 bases at J, with 12 bases in the middle. In germline, CDR1 is SQVTM, CDR2 ANQGSEA. CDR3 amino acids: CSVTGLAAFF. The CDR3 DNA sequence: TGCAGCGTTACAGGGTTGGCCGCTTTCTTT.

The rearrangement joins TRBV7-9 to TRBJ2-5, with D perhaps TRBD2 (5 bases). The V end lost 6 bases, the J end lost 10 bases, and 15 bases lay between the germline ends. CDR1 SEHNR and CDR2 FQNEAQ come from the germline V gene (reference sequence). The CDR3 loop spans 12 amino acids. CDR3 amino acids: CASRPDLGSQYF. The CDR3 bases are TGTGCCAGCAGACCCGATCTAGGGAGCCAGTACTTC.

The rearrangement uses TRBV27 and TRBJ1-5; D gene uncertain. V was trimmed by 6 bases and J by 0 bases, leaving 15 bases between them. Germline values: CDR1 MNHEY, CDR2 SMNVEV (reference sequence). This CDR3 is 16 amino acids long. In DNA, the CDR3 is TGTGCCAGCAGCCTAGCGGGCCCTAATAGCAATCAGCCCCAGCATTTT. It yields the protein CASSLAGPNSNQPQHF.

The rearrangement links TRBV5-3 to TRBJ2-1; D call uncertain. TRBV5-3 is labeled an ORF, and its function is uncertain. Trimming took 3 bases from V and 8 from J, leaving 12 bases between them. This CDR3 comprises 13 residues. The CDR3 sequence: CARSSERMHEQFF. In DNA form, the CDR3 reads TGTGCCAGAAGCTCAGAGCGCATGCATGAGCAGTTCTTC.

CDR3 sequence (DNA): TGTGCCAGCAGCTACAGGATGTGGGGCAATCAGCCCCAGCATTTT. It yields the protein CASSYRMWGNQPQHF. V usage is TRBV5-8 and J usage is TRBJ1-5, with D perhaps matching TRBD1 (5 bases). V lost 3 bases, J lost 2 bases, and 12 bases lay in between. CDR3 length: 15 amino acids. CDR1 is SGHTS and CDR2 is YDEGEE in the germline V gene.